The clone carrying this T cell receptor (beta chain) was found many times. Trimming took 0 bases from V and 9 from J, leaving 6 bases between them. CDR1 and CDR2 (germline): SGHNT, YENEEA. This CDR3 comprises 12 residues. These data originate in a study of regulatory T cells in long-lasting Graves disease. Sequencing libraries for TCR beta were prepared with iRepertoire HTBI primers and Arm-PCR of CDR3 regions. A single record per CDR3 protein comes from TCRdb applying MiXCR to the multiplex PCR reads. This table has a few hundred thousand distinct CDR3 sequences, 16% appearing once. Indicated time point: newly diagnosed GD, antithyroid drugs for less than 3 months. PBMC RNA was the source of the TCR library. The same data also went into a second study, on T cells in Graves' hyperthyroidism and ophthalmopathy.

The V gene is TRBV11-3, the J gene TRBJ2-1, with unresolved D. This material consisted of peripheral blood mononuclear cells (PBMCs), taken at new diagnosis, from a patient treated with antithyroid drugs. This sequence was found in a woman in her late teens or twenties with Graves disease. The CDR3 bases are TGTGCCAGCAGCTTAGAACACCCTGAGCAGTTCTTC. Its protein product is CASSLEHPEQFF.